What follows are 13 T cell receptor beta chains derived from one specimen sequenced in a study of T cells after yellow fever vaccination. TCRdb used MiXCR to reprocess the 5' RACE reads, holding one entry per CDR3 protein. The profile shows more than 350,000 distinct CDR3 sequences, approximately 10% of them singletons. The source was PBMCs, collected on the day of the first yellow fever vaccination. These receptors all come from a man aged 18 to 30 who received the YFV17D yellow fever vaccine.

The V and J genes are TRBV4-2 and TRBJ2-7; weak D call: TRBD2 (6 bases). V was cut by 4 bases and J by 3 bases, with 16 bases left in between. The CDR3 is 15 residues long. Germline V gene sequence: CDR1 LGHNA, CDR2 YNFKEQ. Written as DNA, the CDR3 is TGTGCCAGCAGCCGTGGAGTGGGGGGTAACTACGAGCAGTACTTC. Protein: CASSRGVGGNYEQYF.

This clonotype was recorded a few times. The V call is TRBV27, the J call TRBJ2-3; 7 nucleotides agree with TRBD2. CDR3 length equals 16 residues. V was clipped by 5 bases and J by 1 base; unmatched bases: 9. From germline, CDR1 is MNHEY and CDR2 SMNVEV (reference sequence). This CDR3 is CASSRASGLRTDTQYF. The CDR3 nucleotides read TGTGCCAGCAGTAGAGCTAGCGGACTCCGCACAGATACGCAGTATTTT.

This clonotype was seen a handful of times. The rearrangement links TRBV18 to TRBJ2-5; D perhaps matches TRBD2 (6 bases). The CDR3 is 13 amino acids. The ends were cut back, 5 bases at V and 4 bases at J, with 11 bases in the middle. From germline, CDR1 is KGHSH and CDR2 LQKENI. The CDR3 loop is CASSSGGAETQYF. The CDR3 coding sequence is TGTGCCAGCTCATCGGGCGGGGCAGAGACCCAGTACTTC.

J is TRBJ1-4 and V is TRBV6-5; possibly TRBD1 for D (5 bases). V was shortened by 4 bases and J by 3 bases, with 12 bases between the two germline ends. This CDR3 has 15 residues. Per the germline V gene, CDR1 is MNHEY and CDR2 is SVGAGI. The CDR3 protein is CASSLAGYANEKLFF. The CDR3 DNA follows: TGTGCCAGCAGTTTGGCAGGGTATGCTAATGAAAAACTGTTTTTT.

The rearrangement links TRBV7-9 to TRBJ2-7; D perhaps matches TRBD2 (5 bases). Trimming pared 4 bases from V and 2 bases from J, leaving 6 bases between. Germline values: CDR1 SEHNR, CDR2 FQNEAQ (reference sequence). This CDR3 is built from 12 residues. CDR3 coding DNA: TGTGCCAGCAGCTGGGGAGCCTACGAGCAGTACTTC. Amino acids: CASSWGAYEQYF.

The chain joins TRBV29-1 to TRBJ1-1; a possible D gene is TRBD1 (5 bases). Germline V gene lookup returns CDR1 SQVTM and CDR2 ANQGSEA. The CDR3 contains 13 residues. V was clipped by 5 bases and J by 1 base, with 11 bases between them. The CDR3 loop is CSVRKQENTEAFF. CDR3 DNA: TGCAGCGTTCGTAAACAGGAGAACACTGAAGCTTTCTTT.

This clonotype was picked up many times. J is TRBJ2-1 and V is TRBV5-1, with a weak D call TRBD2 (6 bases). This CDR3 spans 16 amino acids. Germline V lookup: CDR1 SGHRS, CDR2 YFSETQ. V was shortened by 0 bases and J by 4 bases, with 14 bases between the two germline ends. Here the CDR3 DNA reads TGCGCCAGCAGCTTGGGCTCGGGCGGGGCATACAATGAGCAGTTCTTC. This codes for CASSLGSGGAYNEQFF.

The chain is built from TRBV28 and TRBJ1-5; unclear D gene. The CDR3 totals 13 residues. V lost 8 bases and J 0 bases, leaving 8 bases between the germline ends. Germline V gene sequence: CDR1 MDHEN, CDR2 SYDVKM. The CDR3 reads CASASYSNQPQHF. As DNA, the CDR3 is TGTGCCAGCGCCAGTTATAGCAATCAGCCCCAGCATTTT.

The V gene is TRBV30, the J gene TRBJ2-7, with 8 bases aligning to TRBD1. Per germline, CDR1 GTSNPN and CDR2 SVGIG (reference sequence). The CDR3 is made up of 13 amino acids. Unmatched junction bases numbered 6, after V lost 2 bases and J lost 6 bases. CDR3 sequence: CAWSSDRVAEQYF. Written as DNA, the CDR3 is TGTGCCTGGAGTTCGGACAGGGTGGCCGAGCAGTACTTC.

This rearrangement joins TRBV6-1 to TRBJ2-3, with 7 positions matching TRBD2. Germline V gene sequence: CDR1 MNHNS, CDR2 SASEGT. The CDR3 extends over 13 amino acids. V trimming: 8 bases; J trimming: 4 bases; junction bases outside the gene matches: 6. This CDR3 reads CASGGELADTQYF. In nucleotides, the CDR3 is TGTGCCAGCGGGGGGGAATTGGCAGATACGCAGTATTTT.

This clonotype has more than one count but fewer than ten. The chain is built from TRBV7-9 and TRBJ2-7, with 7 bases aligning to TRBD2. The junction had 14 bases not matched to a gene; V was cut back by 7 bases and J by 5 bases. The CDR3 totals 15 residues. Per the germline V gene, CDR1 is SEHNR and CDR2 is FQNEAQ (reference sequence). CDR3 sequence reads: CASTSPGLPPNEQYF. CDR3 nucleotides: TGTGCCAGCACCTCACCGGGACTACCTCCCAACGAGCAGTACTTC.

The chain links TRBV9 to TRBJ2-3; D might be TRBD1 or TRBD2, each matching 6 bases. Trimming removed 0 bases at V and 3 bases at J, with 20 bases between. Looked up from germline, CDR1 is SGDLS and CDR2 is YYNGEE. The CDR3 contains 18 residues. The CDR3 nucleotides are TGTGCCAGCAGCGTAGGGTTATCCGACAGGAGGGAGACAGATACGCAGTATTTT. This encodes CASSVGLSDRRETDTQYF.

This clonotype was counted between two and nine times. The chain links TRBV7-8 to TRBJ2-2, with 11 bases fitting TRBD2. V dropped 7 bases and J dropped 4; count of bases not matched to a gene: 11. Germline CDR1 SGHVS, CDR2 FQNEAQ. The CDR3 sequence is 17 residues long. The CDR3 loop is CASTPLAGGPGTGELFF. For the CDR3, the DNA is TGTGCCAGCACCCCGCTAGCGGGGGGACCGGGCACCGGGGAGCTGTTTTTT.